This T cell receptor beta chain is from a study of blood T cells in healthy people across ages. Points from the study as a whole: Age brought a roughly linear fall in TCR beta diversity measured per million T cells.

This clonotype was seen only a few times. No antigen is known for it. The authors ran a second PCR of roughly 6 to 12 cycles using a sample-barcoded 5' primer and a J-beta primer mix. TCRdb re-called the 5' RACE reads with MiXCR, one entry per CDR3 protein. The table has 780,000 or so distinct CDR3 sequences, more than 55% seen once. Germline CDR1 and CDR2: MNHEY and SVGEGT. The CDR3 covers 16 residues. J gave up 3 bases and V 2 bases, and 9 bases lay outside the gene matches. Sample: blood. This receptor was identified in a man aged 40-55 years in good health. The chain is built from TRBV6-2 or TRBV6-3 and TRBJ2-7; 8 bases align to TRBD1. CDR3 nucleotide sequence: TGTGCCAGCAGTTACAGGCCGGACAGGGCCTACTACGAGCAGTACTTC. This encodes CASSYRPDRAYYEQYF.